The 11 T cell receptor beta chains presented below share a single source sample, sequenced in a study of blood T cell repertoires in COVID-19. Method: immunoSEQ multiplex PCR; TCRdb's copy keeps in-frame clones and lacks some. The sample gives approximately 140,000 clones, around four fifths of which show up once; less than 2.5% is in the top ten. Specimen: peripheral blood. These receptors originate from an older man with acute or convalescent COVID-19.

This clone appeared a few times. The rearrangement joins TRBV4-2 to TRBJ2-5, with D possibly TRBD1 on 5 matching bases. The CDR3 runs to 16 residues. Trimming shortened V by 1 base and J by 4 bases, and 16 bases separated the two germline ends. The germline V gene has CDR1 LGHNA and CDR2 YNFKEQ. Here the CDR3 DNA reads TGTGCCAGCAGCCAAGCCGACTTTTCCAGGGCAGAGACCCAGTACTTC. Translated: CASSQADFSRAETQYF.

DNA for the CDR3: TGCGCCAGCAGCTTGGCCGCGGGACAGGACTATGGCTACACCTTC. Amino acid sequence: CASSLAAGQDYGYTF. J is TRBJ1-2 and V is TRBV5-1; the match to TRBD1 covers 8 bases. The CDR3 consists of 15 residues. Germline V gives CDR1 SGHRS, CDR2 YFSETQ. The V segment lost 0 bases and the J segment 3 bases; nucleotides outside the gene matches: 4.

A single count supports this clone. The V and J genes are TRBV11-2 and TRBJ1-5, with D possibly TRBD1 on 6 matching bases. CDR1 SGHAT and CDR2 FQNNGV come from the germline V gene. V was shortened by 3 bases and J by 7 bases, with 13 bases between the two germline ends. There are 14 residues in the CDR3. CDR3 bases: TGTGCCAGCAGCTTGGGGGGGGCTGACCAGCCCCAGCATTTT. It is translated as CASSLGGADQPQHF.

This clone showed up just once. The V gene is TRBV5-1, the J gene TRBJ1-4; 7 bases map to TRBD1. The germline V gene encodes CDR1 SGHRS and CDR2 YFSETQ. The CDR3 has 14 residues. The J segment lost 4 bases and the V segment lost 2 bases, leaving 2 bases of the junction unmatched. The CDR3 here is CASSLQGNNEKLFF. The CDR3 nucleotides read TGCGCCAGCAGCTTACAGGGGAATAATGAAAAACTGTTTTTT.

This chain uses TRBV29-1 with TRBJ1-2, with D maybe TRBD1 (6 bases). CDR1 is SQVTM, CDR2 ANQGSEA, per germline. CDR3 length equals 12 residues. V gave up 2 bases and J gave up 12 bases, with 16 bases separating them. The CDR3 protein is CSVEYIPGDDTF. CDR3 DNA sequence: TGCAGCGTTGAATACATCCCAGGGGACGACACCTTC.

The J gene is TRBJ1-4, the V gene TRBV28; D is unresolved. The CDR3 covers 16 residues. Germline CDR1 MDHEN, CDR2 SYDVKM. The V end was cut by 2 bases, the J end by 0 bases, with 10 bases between. The CDR3 loop is CASSLLGGATNEKLFF. Written as DNA, the CDR3 is TGTGCCAGCAGTTTACTAGGCGGAGCAACTAATGAAAAACTGTTTTTT.

The chain employs TRBV10-1 and TRBJ1-1; no clear D. The CDR3 length is 13 residues. The V and J ends lost 0 bases and 3 bases respectively, with 5 bases between them. Germline V gene data show CDR1 as WNHNN and CDR2 as SYGVQD (reference sequence). CDR3 nucleotide sequence: TGCGCCAGCAGTGAGTCGTATGACACTGAAGCTTTCTTT. Its translation: CASSESYDTEAFF.

The rearrangement joins TRBV7-2 to TRBJ2-7; tentative D call: TRBD1 (5 bases). Germline V gene lookup returns CDR1 SGHTA and CDR2 FQGNSA. The CDR3 extends over 15 amino acids. V was cut by 5 bases and J by 0 bases, with 14 bases left in between. CDR3: CASSRAVGDSYEQYF. In DNA, the CDR3 is TGTGCCAGCAGCCGTGCGGTAGGGGACTCCTACGAGCAGTACTTC.

The chain employs TRBV6-5 and TRBJ1-5; D is undetermined. Germline V CDR1 and CDR2: MNHEY, SVGAGI. The V end was cut by 5 bases, the J end by 3 bases, with 8 bases between. There are 13 residues in the CDR3. The CDR3 DNA reads TGTGCCAGCAGTAGAGGAATCAATCAGCCCCAGCATTTT. It specifies CASSRGINQPQHF.

CDR3 in amino acids: CASSLLQKGVLAQHF. As DNA, the CDR3 is TGTGCCAGCAGTCTGCTCCAGAAGGGGGTTTTGGCCCAGCATTTT. The chain joins TRBV28 to TRBJ1-5; D perhaps matches TRBD1 (6 bases). The V end was cut by 5 bases, the J end by 11 bases, with 22 bases between. CDR1 and CDR2 (germline): MDHEN, SYDVKM. The CDR3 loop spans 15 amino acids.

V and J are TRBV6-1 and TRBJ1-4; TRBD1 is a possible D gene (5 bases). The CDR3 loop spans 15 amino acids. Germline lookup yields CDR1 MNHNS and CDR2 SASEGT. V lost 3 bases and J lost 3, with 11 bases in between. The DNA for the CDR3 is TGTGCCAGCAGTGAGGGACTGCGAGCTAATGAAAAACTGTTTTTT. Translation gives CASSEGLRANEKLFF.